Following are 21 T cell receptor beta chains from one sample sequenced in a study of cytomegalovirus exposure and HLA in healthy donors. Both 60 Vbeta primers and 13 Jbeta primers went into the PCR. Measured with immunoSEQ multiplex PCR; TCRdb has only the in-frame clones, and not every one. Here the sample spans some 180,000 clones, roughly 9.5% being singletons. The sequenced sample was PBMCs. These receptors were collected from a woman aged 25 to 39 in good health and CMV-seropositive.

This clone showed up just a few times. This chain connects TRBV28 to TRBJ2-5; D call uncertain. CDR1 is MDHEN and CDR2 is SYDVKM in the germline V gene. Trimming took off 2 bases at V and 0 bases at J, with 13 bases between the two ends. This CDR3 is 16 amino acids long. CDR3 protein: CASSLKRGGYQETQYF. CDR3 nucleotides: TGTGCCAGCAGTTTAAAGCGTGGCGGCTACCAAGAGACCCAGTACTTC.

The V call is TRBV6-5, the J call TRBJ2-7, with 7 bases lining up with TRBD1. This CDR3 spans 15 amino acids. After removal of 5 bases from V and 0 bases from J, the junction contained 7 bases not matched to a gene. Germline-derived CDR1 and CDR2 are MNHEY and SVGAGI. For the CDR3, the DNA is TGTGCCAGCAGTGGGGCCGGGACAGACTCCTACGAGCAGTACTTC. Protein: CASSGAGTDSYEQYF.

This chain links TRBV6-1 with TRBJ2-7; 7 bases map to TRBD2. Germline values: CDR1 MNHNS, CDR2 SASEGT. V lost 8 bases and J lost 9; bases outside the gene matches: 7. The CDR3 is 11 amino acids. In nucleotides, the CDR3 is TGTGCCAGCCTAGAGGCGGGGGTGCAGTACTTC. Its translation is CASLEAGVQYF.

The gene calls are TRBV29-1 and TRBJ1-4, with 7 positions matching TRBD1. Trimming took 7 bases from V and 8 from J; bases not matched to a gene: 7. Germline V gene sequence: CDR1 SQVTM, CDR2 ANQGSEA. The CDR3 is made up of 12 amino acids. The CDR3 bases are TGCAGCGCCCAAGAGGGGGCAGAAAAACTGTTTTTT. Protein product: CSAQEGAEKLFF.

This clone was picked up a small number of times. The chain uses TRBV6-1 and TRBJ1-4; 9 bases match TRBD1. V was clipped by 10 bases and J by 7 bases; unmatched bases: 7. In germline, CDR1 is MNHNS, CDR2 SASEGT. The CDR3 runs to 13 residues. The CDR3 loop is CATSGQGGEKLFF. In DNA form, the CDR3 reads TGTGCCACTTCGGGACAGGGCGGTGAAAAACTGTTTTTT.

V gene TRBV27 combines with J gene TRBJ2-3; the match to TRBD1 covers 8 bases. The length of the CDR3 is 14 residues. With 0 bases clipped from V and 4 bases from J, the junction kept 0 bases outside the gene matches. The V gene's germline CDR1 is MNHEY and CDR2 SMNVEV (reference sequence). CDR3 coding DNA: TGTGCCAGCAGTTTATCCAGGGGGCCAGATACGCAGTATTTT. As protein: CASSLSRGPDTQYF.

The chain employs TRBV2 and TRBJ2-7; 7 bases fit TRBD1. The CDR3 runs to 15 residues. V was pared by 7 bases and J by 2 bases, with 11 bases of the junction left unmatched. Germline-derived CDR1 and CDR2 are SNHLY and FYNNEI. Here the CDR3 DNA reads TGTGCCAGCACCCGACAGGGCCTAGAGGCCTACGAGCAGTACTTC. Translated, it gives CASTRQGLEAYEQYF.

On this clone itself: The junction and the germline gene differ at one end; a read error may be behind it. The chain is built from TRBV6-1 and TRBJ2-7; D may be TRBD1 (6 bases). The CDR3 is 17 residues long. The germline gives CDR1 MNHNS, CDR2 SASEGT. In DNA, the CDR3 is TGTGTCAGCAGTGAAGCGCTTTTGATTACAGGGATCGGGGAGCAGTACTTC. As protein: CVSSEALLITGIGEQYF.

This clone was seen a few times. The rearrangement links TRBV29-1 to TRBJ1-2; D gene unclear. Germline assignment: CDR1 SQVTM and CDR2 ANQGSEA. The V end lost 2 bases, the J end lost 8 bases, and 15 bases lay between the germline ends. This CDR3 has 13 residues. CDR3 loop: CSVEFFRGIGYTF. CDR3 sequence (DNA): TGCAGCGTTGAATTTTTTCGGGGAATCGGCTACACCTTC.

This clone occurred a few times. The V and J genes are TRBV30 and TRBJ2-5, with a possible D match to TRBD1 (5 bases). Matching the DNA end better, TRBJ2-7 makes the J call doubtful. Germline V gene data show CDR1 as GTSNPN and CDR2 as SVGIG (reference sequence). This CDR3 comprises 14 residues. In DNA, the CDR3 is TGTGCCTGGAGACCCAAGGGGTCCCCCTACGAGCAGTACTTC. Its protein is CAWRPKGSPYEQYF.

Only a few counts were recorded for this clone. CDR3 in amino acids: CASSSSGPHQPQHF. The CDR3 DNA reads as TGTGCCAGCAGTTCGAGCGGCCCTCATCAGCCCCAGCATTTT. The rearrangement links TRBV27 to TRBJ1-5; D gene unclear. The germline V gene has CDR1 MNHEY and CDR2 SMNVEV (reference sequence). V lost 4 bases and J 5 bases, leaving 12 bases between the germline ends. This CDR3 has 14 residues.

Turning to this clone: Other DNA sequences in this sample translate to the same CDR3. The rearrangement links TRBV6-1 to TRBJ1-3, with D perhaps matching TRBD1 (5 bases). Germline V gene data show CDR1 as MNHNS and CDR2 as SASEGT. V lost 8 bases to trimming and J lost 4 bases, with 18 bases between them. CDR3 length: 15 residues. Written as DNA, the CDR3 is TGTGCCAGCGGAGGGGCCAGGGCCACCGGAAACACCATATATTTT. Residues: CASGGARATGNTIYF.

J is TRBJ1-4 and V is TRBV28; D is ambiguous. The germline V and J ends were trimmed by 7 bases and 4 bases, with 10 bases remaining between them. Germline-derived CDR1 and CDR2 are MDHEN and SYDVKM. This CDR3 has 13 residues. The CDR3 here is CASNGQFNEKLFF. The CDR3 nucleotides are TGTGCCAGCAATGGGCAGTTTAATGAAAAACTGTTTTTT.

This clone was detected a few times. The rearrangement joins TRBV4-1 to TRBJ1-2; 11 bases line up with TRBD1. V trimming: 6 bases; J trimming: 5 bases; junction bases outside the gene matches: 11. Germline CDR1 is MGHRA and CDR2 is YSYEKL. The CDR3 loop spans 16 amino acids. CDR3 residues: CASRVAFGTGGYGYTF. For the CDR3, the DNA is TGCGCCAGCAGGGTGGCCTTCGGGACAGGGGGGTATGGCTACACCTTC.

The V gene is TRBV6-5, the J gene TRBJ2-3; D gene ambiguous. Germline V gene data show CDR1 as MNHEY and CDR2 as SVGAGI. The V gene lost 0 bases and the J gene lost 2 bases, with 3 bases spanning the gap. The CDR3 has 13 amino acids. CDR3: CASSYSITDTQYF. CDR3 DNA: TGTGCCAGCAGTTACTCCATCACAGATACGCAGTATTTT.

This clone turned up a few times. CDR3 sequence (DNA): TGTGCCAGCATCCCCCAAGCGGGGAATGAGCAGTTCTTC. It is translated as CASIPQAGNEQFF. The chain employs TRBV13 and TRBJ2-1; 7 bases align to TRBD2. Germline V gene sequence: CDR1 PRHDT, CDR2 FYEKMQ (reference sequence). The CDR3 spans 13 residues. V lost 7 bases to trimming and J lost 7 bases; unmatched junction nucleotides: 7. Using reference TRBV13 and TRBJ2-1 for the parts outside the CDR3, the full variable domain is AAGVIQSPRHLIKEKRETATLKCYPIPRHDTVYWYQQGPGQDPQFLISFYEKMQSDKGSIPDRFSAQQFSDYHSELNMSSLELGDSALYFCASIPQAGNEQFFGPGTRLTVL.

The chain is built from TRBV5-6 and TRBJ1-2; D ambiguous. Trimming pared 0 bases from V and 8 bases from J, leaving 5 bases between. In germline, CDR1 is SGHDT, CDR2 YYEEEE. The CDR3 totals 11 residues. CDR3 amino acids: CASSLARGYTF. The CDR3 DNA reads as TGTGCCAGCAGCTTGGCGAGGGGCTACACCTTC.

There are a few counts of this clone. The J gene is TRBJ2-7, the V gene TRBV6-1; 10 positions agree with TRBD1. The germline gives CDR1 MNHNS, CDR2 SASEGT. The CDR3 sequence is 15 residues long. V was clipped by 6 bases and J by 4 bases; unmatched bases: 9. The CDR3, as DNA: TGTGCCAGCAGCCCAGGGACAGGGGCTAGGTACGAGCAGTACTTC. Translation gives CASSPGTGARYEQYF.

This clone was observed a few times. The V gene is TRBV9, the J gene TRBJ2-1; 12 bases map to TRBD2. This CDR3 contains 16 residues. Trimming cost V 4 bases and J 4 bases; bases outside gene matches: 6. From germline, CDR1 is SGDLS and CDR2 YYNGEE. CDR3 residues: CASSLRTSGAYNEQFF. The CDR3 DNA sequence: TGTGCCAGCAGCCTTCGGACTAGCGGGGCTTACAATGAGCAGTTCTTC. Full variable domain (rest looked up from reference TRBV9 and TRBJ2-1): DSGVTQTPKHLITATGQRVTLRCSPRSGDLSVYWYQQSLDQGLQFLIQYYNGEERAKGNILERFSAQQFPDLHSELNLSSLELGDSALYFCASSLRTSGAYNEQFFGPGTRLTVL.

This clone occurred a few times. J is TRBJ2-5 and V is TRBV9, with D maybe TRBD2 (6 bases). V lost 0 bases, J lost 5 bases, and 14 bases lay in between. CDR1 is SGDLS and CDR2 is YYNGEE in the germline V gene. The CDR3 spans 15 residues. The CDR3 nucleotides read TGTGCCAGCAGCGTAGAGGGCGGGGCCTGGGAGACCCAGTACTTC. Residues: CASSVEGGAWETQYF.

This clone was counted only a few times. V is TRBV30 and J is TRBJ1-5, with a tentative D call TRBD1 (6 bases). Per the germline V gene, CDR1 is GTSNPN and CDR2 is SVGIG (reference sequence). Deletions cut 2 bases from V and 1 base from J, with 6 bases between. This CDR3 has 13 amino acids. CDR3 nucleotide sequence: TGTGCCTGGAGTCAGGGGAGCAATCAGCCCCAGCATTTT. As protein: CAWSQGSNQPQHF.